The 20 T cell receptor beta chains presented below share a single source sample, sequenced in a study of blood T cells in healthy people across ages. It was with a sample-barcoded 5' primer and a J-beta primer mix that a second PCR of roughly 7 to 12 cycles was run. MiXCR, applied by TCRdb to the 5' RACE reads, yields one record per CDR3 protein. Of hundreds of thousands of distinct CDR3 sequences in the sample, 45% to 60% were seen once. The material sequenced was blood. The receptors here all came from a woman older than 75 in good health.

Only one count was recorded for this clonotype. A much larger clone lies one base from this, so it may be a read error. In DNA form, the CDR3 reads TGTGTCATCAGTGATAACGCAGTCCAGCCCCAGCATTTT. It encodes CVISDNAVQPQHF. The J gene is TRBJ1-5, the V gene TRBV10-3; D is unresolved. CDR1 is ENHRY, CDR2 SYGVKD, per germline. CDR3 length equals 13 residues.

A single count supports this clonotype. The chain carries TRBV10-3 and TRBJ2-1; possibly TRBD1 for D (6 bases). The CDR3 has 15 residues. CDR1 ENHRY and CDR2 SYGVKD come from the germline V gene. The germline V and J ends were trimmed by 6 bases and 2 bases, with 14 bases remaining between them. The DNA for the CDR3 is TGTGCCATCAGGAGCCAGGACAGTCCCTACAATGAGCAGTTCTTC. Encoded protein: CAIRSQDSPYNEQFF.

J is TRBJ2-4 and V is TRBV6-6; TRBD2 matches at 12 bases. V lost 10 bases and J lost 13; bases outside the gene matches: 17. Germline CDR1 is MNHNY and CDR2 is SVGAGI (reference sequence). The CDR3 covers 15 residues. The CDR3 loop is CATEATSGSQNEQYF. The CDR3 DNA sequence: TGTGCCACCGAAGCGACTAGCGGGAGTCAAAATGAGCAGTACTTC.

This chain connects TRBV27 to TRBJ2-6, with D unresolved. Trimming stripped 6 bases from V and 0 bases from J, with 12 bases between. CDR3 size: 16 residues. Germline V gives CDR1 MNHEY, CDR2 SMNVEV (reference sequence). The CDR3 is CASRQATDSGANVLTF. The DNA for the CDR3 is TGTGCCAGCAGACAAGCGACGGACTCTGGGGCCAACGTCCTGACTTTC.

The table lists this clonotype with many counts. The rearrangement links TRBV6-5 to TRBJ1-4, with TRBD1 matching over 10 bases. V was clipped by 0 bases and J by 6 bases; unmatched bases: 4. Germline values: CDR1 MNHEY, CDR2 SVGAGI. The length of the CDR3 is 16 residues. The CDR3: CASSYSSGTGDEKLFF. The CDR3 DNA reads TGTGCCAGCAGTTACTCGAGCGGGACAGGGGATGAAAAACTGTTTTTT.

CDR3 amino acids: CASRTDGNLVTGELFF. The CDR3 bases are TGCGCCAGCAGGACGGACGGCAACTTAGTCACCGGGGAGCTGTTTTTT. This chain links TRBV5-1 with TRBJ2-2; D gene unclear. V lost 5 bases and J 4 bases, leaving 18 bases between the germline ends. The CDR3 extends over 16 amino acids. Per germline, CDR1 SGHRS and CDR2 YFSETQ.

The chain links TRBV20-1 to TRBJ2-1; 7 bases line up with TRBD1. This CDR3 comprises 17 residues. Germline V gives CDR1 DFQATT, CDR2 SNEGSKA (reference sequence). With V trimmed by 0 bases and J by 6 bases, 14 bases remained unmatched. This CDR3 is CSARDPGQPRNGNEQFF. CDR3 DNA: TGCAGTGCTAGAGACCCGGGACAGCCGCGAAACGGCAATGAGCAGTTCTTC.

The V call is TRBV3-1, the J call TRBJ1-6, with 7 bases fitting TRBD1. Per germline, CDR1 LGHDT and CDR2 YNNKEL (reference sequence). Trimming cost V 0 bases and J 7 bases; bases outside gene matches: 6. This CDR3 is 16 amino acids long. CDR3 nucleotides: TGTGCCAGCAGCCAAGAAAAGGGGGCAGGGAATTCACCCCTCCACTTT. This sequence encodes CASSQEKGAGNSPLHF.

This clonotype has ten or more counts. This chain links TRBV12-3 or TRBV12-4 with TRBJ2-1; D might be TRBD2 (6 bases). V was shortened by 6 bases and J by 7 bases, with 13 bases between the two germline ends. This CDR3 contains 13 residues. The CDR3 loop is CASRERAINEQFF. In DNA form, the CDR3 reads TGTGCCAGCAGGGAGCGGGCGATAAATGAGCAGTTCTTC.

This clonotype has only one observation. V is TRBV7-9 and J is TRBJ1-5, with TRBD1 matching over 7 bases. The CDR3 is 16 residues long. The germline CDR1 and CDR2 sequences are SEHNR and FQNEAQ (reference sequence). The ends lost 1 base at V and 2 bases at J; junction bases unmatched: 5. DNA of the CDR3: TGTGCCAGCAGCTTAGACAGGGGCGGTCGCAATCAGCCCCAGCATTTT. This translates into CASSLDRGGRNQPQHF.

In its sample, this clonotype was seen many times. The genes are TRBV20-1 and TRBJ2-7; tentative D call: TRBD1 (6 bases). The CDR3 runs 13 residues. The germline V gene encodes CDR1 DFQATT and CDR2 SNEGSKA (reference sequence). Trimming cost V 5 bases and J 3 bases, with 14 bases left between them. CDR3 region: CSAPRTDSYEQYF. CDR3 DNA: TGCAGTGCTCCGCGGACAGATAGCTACGAGCAGTACTTC.

V is TRBV15 and J is TRBJ1-1; D is uncertain. Trimming shortened V by 8 bases and J by 0 bases, and 10 bases separated the two germline ends. CDR3 length: 13 amino acids. From germline, CDR1 is LNHNV and CDR2 YYDKDF (reference sequence). The CDR3 is CATSTRMNTEAFF. In DNA, the CDR3 is TGTGCCACCTCTACACGCATGAACACTGAAGCTTTCTTT.

This clonotype was detected many times. The rearrangement joins TRBV6-5 to TRBJ2-5, with a tentative D call TRBD1 (6 bases). The CDR3 consists of 16 residues. Germline loops: CDR1 MNHEY, CDR2 SVGAGI. The ends were cut back, 5 bases at V and 4 bases at J, with 20 bases in the middle. CDR3 bases: TGTGCCAGCAGTGGGAGCCCGATTACAGGGAGAGAGACCCAGTACTTC. Residues: CASSGSPITGRETQYF.

On this clonotype: An end of the junction differs from the germline gene, which may be a read error. The rearrangement uses TRBV5-1 and TRBJ1-1; unclear D gene. The CDR3 covers 14 residues. The germline V gene has CDR1 SGHRS and CDR2 YFSETQ. The CDR3 spells CASSLGGRNTEVFF. DNA of the CDR3: TGCGCCAGCAGCTTGGGAGGCAGAAACACTGAAGTTTTCTTT.

This clonotype showed up just a few times. The chain combines TRBV6-5 with TRBJ1-2; D is undetermined. Germline V gene lookup returns CDR1 MNHEY and CDR2 SVGAGI. This CDR3 spans 13 amino acids. V was pared by 4 bases and J by 4 bases, with 10 bases between. The CDR3 loop reads CASSSAGGYGYTF. CDR3 nucleotides: TGTGCCAGCAGTTCAGCGGGTGGCTATGGCTACACCTTC.

The genes are TRBV12-3 or TRBV12-4 and TRBJ2-3; possible D gene TRBD2, 6 bases. Trimming took off 4 bases at V and 4 bases at J, with 15 bases between the two ends. This CDR3 contains 15 residues. The CDR3, as DNA: TGTGCCAGCAGTTCTCCGGGCAGGGAGGCAGATACGCAGTATTTT. Its protein product is CASSSPGREADTQYF.

The rearrangement uses TRBV6-5 and TRBJ1-3; D gene unclear. CDR1 is MNHEY, CDR2 SVGAGI, per germline. V lost 0 bases and J 2 bases, leaving 11 bases between the germline ends. This CDR3 spans 16 amino acids. CDR3 coding DNA: TGTGCCAGCAGTTACTCGAACAAACCGGCTGGAAACACCATATATTTT. Its protein is CASSYSNKPAGNTIYF.

J is TRBJ1-4 and V is TRBV4-3; D is uncertain. Germline V gene lookup returns CDR1 LGHNA and CDR2 YSLEER. There are 13 residues in the CDR3. V gave up 1 base and J gave up 5 bases, with 5 bases separating them. The CDR3 sequence: CASSQAVNEKLFF. The CDR3 bases are TGCGCCAGCAGCCAAGCTGTAAATGAAAAACTGTTTTTT.

This clonotype was counted at least ten times. The chain links TRBV20-1 to TRBJ2-3; possible D gene TRBD2, 6 bases. CDR1 DFQATT and CDR2 SNEGSKA come from the germline V gene (reference sequence). The ends were cut back, 3 bases at V and 5 bases at J, with 15 bases in the middle. There are 14 residues in the CDR3. CDR3 protein: CSASGAWGEDTQYF. The CDR3 nucleotides are TGCAGTGCTAGTGGGGCGTGGGGGGAAGATACGCAGTATTTT.

The V gene is TRBV29-1, the J gene TRBJ2-1, with a tentative D call TRBD1 (6 bases). Trimming removed 7 bases from V and 9 bases from J, with 13 bases in between. The germline gives CDR1 SQVTM, CDR2 ANQGSEA. The CDR3 has 11 residues. CDR3 bases: TGCAGCGGATACAGGGATAGTGAGCAGTTCTTC. As protein: CSGYRDSEQFF.